These T cell receptor beta chains were read from a single sample in a study of tumor and adjacent non-tumor tissue in lung cancer. TCRdb used MiXCR to reprocess the multiplex PCR reads, holding one entry per CDR3 protein. Among 70,000 to 90,000 distinct CDR3 sequences listed, 65% to 85% were seen once. Material: distant non-tumor lung tissue. The receptors were sampled from a man between 60 and 75 years old with non-small cell lung cancer. The CDR3 runs from the conserved cysteine through the conserved F or W.

len: 18
v_gene: TRBV12-3/TRBV12-4
j_gene: TRBJ2-5
CDR3aa: CASSLAVFRTGMRETQYF

len: 15
v_gene: TRBV6-1
j_gene: TRBJ1-5
CDR3aa: CASSSDKVGNQPQHF

len: 13
v_gene: TRBV4-1
j_gene: TRBJ2-2
CDR3aa: CASSQIQTEELFF

len: 12
v_gene: TRBV20-1
j_gene: TRBJ2-7
CDR3aa: CIGSAITYEQYF

len: 16
v_gene: TRBV12-5
j_gene: TRBJ1-2
CDR3aa: CANGPTWGRLYYGYTF

len: 12
v_gene: TRBV28
j_gene: TRBJ2-2
CDR3aa: CASSLTTGELFF

len: 12
v_gene: TRBV6-8
j_gene: TRBJ2-1
CDR3aa: CTRTSLANEQFF

len: 17
v_gene: TRBV11-2
j_gene: TRBJ2-3
CDR3aa: CVSGREGRDRSTDTQYF

len: 18
v_gene: TRBV6-2/TRBV6-3
j_gene: TRBJ2-3
CDR3aa: CASSNDGLLAVLTDTQYF

len: 13
v_gene: TRBV2
j_gene: TRBJ2-4
CDR3aa: CASSVVGENIQYF

len: 13
v_gene: TRBV29-1
j_gene: TRBJ2-2
CDR3aa: CNVVARNTGELFF

len: 15
v_gene: TRBV20-1
j_gene: TRBJ1-5
CDR3aa: CSIEDRGLVNQPQHF

len: 16
v_gene: TRBV20-1
j_gene: TRBJ2-2
CDR3aa: CSTREGMGGYTGGLFF

len: 17
v_gene: TRBV12-3/TRBV12-4
j_gene: TRBJ2-6
CDR3aa: CASSSPIGLSGTNVLTF

len: 16
v_gene: TRBV4-2
j_gene: TRBJ1-1
CDR3aa: CASTQVGQFENTEAFF

len: 18
v_gene: TRBV11-3
j_gene: TRBJ2-2
CDR3aa: CASSSLGAGGYRAGELLF

len: 15
v_gene: TRBV20-1
j_gene: TRBJ1-5
CDR3aa: CSAKDRVNSNQPQHF

len: 18
v_gene: TRBV4-2
j_gene: TRBJ2-3
CDR3aa: CASSQDIQWGSSTDTQYF

len: 14
v_gene: TRBV30
j_gene: TRBJ2-1
CDR3aa: CAWTAGSSYNEQFF

len: 17
v_gene: TRBV6-5
j_gene: TRBJ2-1
CDR3aa: CACSYSYMPGSYNEQFF

len: 17
v_gene: TRBV6-5
j_gene: TRBJ2-6
CDR3aa: CASSLAGVSSGANVLAF

len: 14
v_gene: TRBV11-3
j_gene: TRBJ2-5
CDR3aa: CASNLDGGILVQYF

len: 15
v_gene: TRBV30
j_gene: TRBJ1-3
CDR3aa: CAWSPGRAFGNTIYF

len: 13
v_gene: TRBV11-3
j_gene: TRBJ2-3
CDR3aa: CASSFHGAATQYF

len: 18
v_gene: TRBV11-3
j_gene: TRBJ2-2
CDR3aa: CVSNQAGFRLRGTGELFF

len: 15
v_gene: TRBV4-2
j_gene: TRBJ2-7
CDR3aa: CAGGQGQGLGYEQYF

len: 13
v_gene: TRBV11-2
j_gene: TRBJ1-1
CDR3aa: CASSLDQGTEAFF

len: 15
v_gene: TRBV13
j_gene: TRBJ2-1
CDR3aa: CASSRSWSSYNEQLF

len: 14
v_gene: TRBV4-2
j_gene: TRBJ1-1
CDR3aa: CASSPQRENTEAFF

len: 12
v_gene: TRBV10-2
j_gene: TRBJ2-2
CDR3aa: CASSEFSGKLFF

len: 13
v_gene: TRBV6-5
j_gene: TRBJ2-1
CDR3aa: CASGLPIGNEQFF

len: 16
v_gene: TRBV4-3
j_gene: TRBJ2-7
CDR3aa: CTSSQSPGTGGYEQYF

len: 15
v_gene: TRBV20-1
j_gene: TRBJ1-2
CDR3aa: CSPRELAGKNGGYTF

len: 13
v_gene: TRBV29-1
j_gene: TRBJ2-3
CDR3aa: CSVEDRRGDMQYF

len: 13
v_gene: TRBV11-3
j_gene: TRBJ2-7
CDR3aa: CASSHRHANVQYF

len: 17
v_gene: TRBV4-3
j_gene: TRBJ2-3
CDR3aa: CASNQWGTGQGANTQYF

len: 16
v_gene: TRBV6-5
j_gene: TRBJ2-1
CDR3aa: CASNPLHTYPNNERFF

len: 17
v_gene: TRBV4-1
j_gene: TRBJ2-2
CDR3aa: CASSQVGTGTRTGQLFF

len: 11
v_gene: TRBV20-1
j_gene: TRBJ2-7
CDR3aa: CSAHTGLEQYF

len: 13
v_gene: TRBV11-3
j_gene: TRBJ2-1
CDR3aa: CASSGTMNNEQFF

len: 14
v_gene: TRBV11-2
j_gene: TRBJ1-1
CDR3aa: CASSIQGSDTEAFF

len: 19
v_gene: TRBV11-2
j_gene: TRBJ2-6
CDR3aa: CANSLVSKDRPSRANVLTF

len: 13
v_gene: TRBV12-3/TRBV12-4
j_gene: TRBJ2-2
CDR3aa: CACSFQGTGELFF

len: 15
v_gene: TRBV29-1
j_gene: TRBJ1-2
CDR3aa: CSVVKIGQAGYGYTF

len: 14
v_gene: TRBV11-2
j_gene: TRBJ2-3
CDR3aa: CASSFLVGGIQQYF

len: 16
v_gene: TRBV20-1
j_gene: TRBJ2-3
CDR3aa: CSARTPAGGPADTQYF